The present T cell receptor (beta chain) was sequenced within a study of T cells in Graves' hyperthyroidism and ophthalmopathy. Overall study results and limits: A model built on 13 V-J features separated ophthalmopathy from stable hyperthyroidism.

J gave up 6 bases and V 1 base, and 10 bases lay outside the gene matches. This CDR3 is built from 16 residues. Germline CDR1 reads SGHRS; CDR2 reads YFSETQ. The CDR3 regions of TCR beta were amplified from RNA transcripts. The HTBI set primed first-round TCR CDR3 RT-PCR. Via MiXCR, TCRdb re-called the multiplex PCR reads, giving one row per CDR3 protein. In the table there are 550,000 to 800,000 distinct CDR3 sequences, about 18% of which are singletons. As regards this clonotype: Its antigen remains unidentified.

In patients aged 18 to 65, hyperthyroidism was newly diagnosed, with duration under 2 months. Diagnosing involved the use of clinical symptoms, serum thyroxine and TRAb, thyroid ultrasound and orbital computed tomography. The origin of this receptor is a man aged 45 to 65 with Graves' hyperthyroidism. This chain links TRBV5-1 with TRBJ2-4; 7 positions agree with TRBD2. Input material: blood. DNA for the CDR3: TGCGCCAGCAGCTTGCTTCCTAGCGGAACGAGAAACATTCAGTACTTC. Translation gives CASSLLPSGTRNIQYF. The variable domain in full, with the rest retrieved from reference TRBV5-1 and TRBJ2-4, is KAGVTQTPRYLIKTRGQQVTLSCSPISGHRSVSWYQQTPGQGLQFLFEYFSETQRNKGNFPGRFSGRQFSNSRSEMNVSTLELGDSALYLCASSLLPSGTRNIQYFGAGTRLSVL.